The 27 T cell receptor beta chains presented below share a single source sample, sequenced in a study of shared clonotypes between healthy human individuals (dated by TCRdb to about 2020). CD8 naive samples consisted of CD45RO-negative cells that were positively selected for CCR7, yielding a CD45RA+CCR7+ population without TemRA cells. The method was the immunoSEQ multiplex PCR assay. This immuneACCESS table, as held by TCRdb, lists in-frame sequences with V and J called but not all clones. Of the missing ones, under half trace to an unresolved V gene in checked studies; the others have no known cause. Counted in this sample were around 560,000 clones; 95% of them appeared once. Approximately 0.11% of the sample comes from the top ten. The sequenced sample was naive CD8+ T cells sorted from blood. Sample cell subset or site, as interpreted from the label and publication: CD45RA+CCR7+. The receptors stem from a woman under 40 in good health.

CDR3 DNA: TGTGCCAGCAGCTTGTTAGACAGGGGTTACGAGCAGTACTTC. As protein: CASSLLDRGYEQYF. This chain joins TRBV5-4 and TRBJ2-7; 8 positions agree with TRBD1. Germline V lookup: CDR1 SGHNT, CDR2 YYREEE (reference sequence). The V gene end was trimmed by 1 base and the J gene end by 4 bases; junction bases not matched to a gene: 4. The CDR3 has 14 amino acids. Supplemented by reference TRBV5-4 and TRBJ2-7, the full variable domain reads ETGVTQSPTHLIKTRGQQVTLRCSSQSGHNTVSWYQQALGQGPQFIFQYYREEENGRGNFPPRFSGLQFPNYSSELNVNALELDDSALYLCASSLLDRGYEQYFGPGTRLTVT.

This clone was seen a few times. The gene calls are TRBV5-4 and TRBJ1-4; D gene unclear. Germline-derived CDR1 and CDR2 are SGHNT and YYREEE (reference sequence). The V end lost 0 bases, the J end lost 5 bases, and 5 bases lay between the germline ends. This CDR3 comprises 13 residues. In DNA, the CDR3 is TGTGCCAGCAGCTTGGTTGAGAATGAAAAACTGTTTTTT. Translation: CASSLVENEKLFF.

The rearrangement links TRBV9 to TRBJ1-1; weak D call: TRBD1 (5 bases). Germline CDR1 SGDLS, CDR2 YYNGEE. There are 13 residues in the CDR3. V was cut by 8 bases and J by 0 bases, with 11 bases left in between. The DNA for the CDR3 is TGTGCCAGTCGGGGCTTAATGAACACTGAAGCTTTCTTT. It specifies CASRGLMNTEAFF.

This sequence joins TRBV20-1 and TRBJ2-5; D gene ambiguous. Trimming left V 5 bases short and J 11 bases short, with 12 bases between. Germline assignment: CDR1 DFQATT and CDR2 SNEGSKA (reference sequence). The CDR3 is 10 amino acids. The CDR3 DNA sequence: TGCAGTGCTGAGCCGGTTACACAGTACTTC. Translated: CSAEPVTQYF.

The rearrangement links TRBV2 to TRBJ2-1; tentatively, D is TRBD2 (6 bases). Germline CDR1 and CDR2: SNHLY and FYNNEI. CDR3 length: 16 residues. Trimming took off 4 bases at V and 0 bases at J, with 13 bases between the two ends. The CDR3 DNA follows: TGTGCCAGCAGTGGCGGCGGGGATAGCTCCTACAATGAGCAGTTCTTC. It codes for CASSGGGDSSYNEQFF.

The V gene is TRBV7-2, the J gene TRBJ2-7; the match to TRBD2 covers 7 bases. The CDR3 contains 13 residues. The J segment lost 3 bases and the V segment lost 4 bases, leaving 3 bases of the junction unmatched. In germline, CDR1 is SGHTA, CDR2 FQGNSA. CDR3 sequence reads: CASSSRGDYEQYF. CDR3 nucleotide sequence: TGTGCCAGCAGCTCTCGGGGGGACTACGAGCAGTACTTC. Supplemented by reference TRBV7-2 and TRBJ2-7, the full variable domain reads GAGVSQSPSNKVTEKGKDVELRCDPISGHTALYWYRQSLGQGLEFLIYFQGNSAPDKSGLPSDRFSAERTGGSVSTLTIQRTQQEDSAVYLCASSSRGDYEQYFGPGTRLTVT.

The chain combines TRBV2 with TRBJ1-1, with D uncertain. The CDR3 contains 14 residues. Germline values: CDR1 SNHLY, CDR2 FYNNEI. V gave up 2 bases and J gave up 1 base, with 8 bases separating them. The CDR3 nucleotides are TGTGCCAGCAGTGAAAGACACTGGAACACTGAAGCTTTCTTT. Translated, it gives CASSERHWNTEAFF.

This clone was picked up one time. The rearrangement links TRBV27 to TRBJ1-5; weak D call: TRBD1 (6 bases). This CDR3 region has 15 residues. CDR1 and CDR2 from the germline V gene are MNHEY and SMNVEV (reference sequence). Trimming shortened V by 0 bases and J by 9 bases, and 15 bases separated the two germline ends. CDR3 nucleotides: TGTGCCAGCAGTTTATCGTCGGCAGGGGACCCGCCCCAGCATTTT. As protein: CASSLSSAGDPPQHF.

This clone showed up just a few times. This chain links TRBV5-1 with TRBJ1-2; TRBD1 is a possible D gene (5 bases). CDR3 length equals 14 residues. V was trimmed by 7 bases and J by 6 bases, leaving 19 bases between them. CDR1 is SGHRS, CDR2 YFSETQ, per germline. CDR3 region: CASAPRSGGDGYTF. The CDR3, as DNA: TGCGCCAGCGCCCCGCGGTCGGGGGGGGATGGCTACACCTTC.

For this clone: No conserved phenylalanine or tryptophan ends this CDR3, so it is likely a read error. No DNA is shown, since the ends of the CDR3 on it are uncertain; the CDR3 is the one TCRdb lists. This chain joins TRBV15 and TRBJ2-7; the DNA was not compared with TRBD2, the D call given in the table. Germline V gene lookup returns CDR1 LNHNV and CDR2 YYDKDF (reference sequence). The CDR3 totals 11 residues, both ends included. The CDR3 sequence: CATSRDLSIAG.

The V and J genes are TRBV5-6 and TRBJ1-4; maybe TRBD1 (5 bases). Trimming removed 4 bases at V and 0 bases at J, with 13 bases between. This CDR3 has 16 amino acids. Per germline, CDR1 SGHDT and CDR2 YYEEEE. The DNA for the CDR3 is TGTGCCAGCAGCAGACAGTACATCTCAACTAATGAAAAACTGTTTTTT. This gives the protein CASSRQYISTNEKLFF.

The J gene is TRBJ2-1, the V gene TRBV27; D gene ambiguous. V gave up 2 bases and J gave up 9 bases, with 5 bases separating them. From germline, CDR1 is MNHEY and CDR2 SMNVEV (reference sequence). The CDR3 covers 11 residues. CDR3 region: CASSLGVEQFF. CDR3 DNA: TGTGCCAGCAGTTTAGGAGTTGAGCAGTTCTTC.

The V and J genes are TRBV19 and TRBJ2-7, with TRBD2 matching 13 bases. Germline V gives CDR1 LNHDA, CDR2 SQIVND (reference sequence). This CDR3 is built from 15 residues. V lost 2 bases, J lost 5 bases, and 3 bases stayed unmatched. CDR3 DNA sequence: TGTGCCAGTAGTATATGGACTAGCGGGAGCAACGAGCAGTACTTC. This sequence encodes CASSIWTSGSNEQYF.

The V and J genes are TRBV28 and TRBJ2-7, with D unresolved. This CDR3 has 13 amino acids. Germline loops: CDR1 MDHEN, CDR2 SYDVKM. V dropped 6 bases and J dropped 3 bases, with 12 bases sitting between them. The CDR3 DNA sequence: TGTGCCAGCAGACTCGGGCTGCTCTACGAGCAGTACTTC. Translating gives CASRLGLLYEQYF.

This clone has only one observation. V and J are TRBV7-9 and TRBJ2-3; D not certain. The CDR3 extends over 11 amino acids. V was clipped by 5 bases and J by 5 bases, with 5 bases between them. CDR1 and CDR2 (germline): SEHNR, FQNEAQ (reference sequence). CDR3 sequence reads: CASSQQDTQYF. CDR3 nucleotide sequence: TGTGCCAGCAGCCAACAAGATACGCAGTATTTT.

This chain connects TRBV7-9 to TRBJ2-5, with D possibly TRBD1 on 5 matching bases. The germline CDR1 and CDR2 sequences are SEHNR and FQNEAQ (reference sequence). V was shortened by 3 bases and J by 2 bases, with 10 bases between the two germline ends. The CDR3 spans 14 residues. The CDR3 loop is CASSFMTVQETQYF. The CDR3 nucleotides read TGTGCCAGCAGCTTTATGACAGTTCAAGAGACCCAGTACTTC.

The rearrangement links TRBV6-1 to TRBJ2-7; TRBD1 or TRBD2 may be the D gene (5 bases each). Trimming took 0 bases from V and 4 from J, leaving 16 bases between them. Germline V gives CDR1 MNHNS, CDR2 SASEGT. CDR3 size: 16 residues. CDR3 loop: CASSEASSVWGYEQYF. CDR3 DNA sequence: TGTGCCAGCAGTGAAGCGTCAAGCGTCTGGGGGTACGAGCAGTACTTC.

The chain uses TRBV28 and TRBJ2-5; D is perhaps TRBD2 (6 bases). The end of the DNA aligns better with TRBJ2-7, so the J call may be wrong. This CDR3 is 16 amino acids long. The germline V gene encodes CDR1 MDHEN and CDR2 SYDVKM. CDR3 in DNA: TGTGCCAGCAGTTCTTTCTCTAGCGCAACTCCCTACGAGCAGTACTTC. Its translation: CASSSFSSATPYEQYF.

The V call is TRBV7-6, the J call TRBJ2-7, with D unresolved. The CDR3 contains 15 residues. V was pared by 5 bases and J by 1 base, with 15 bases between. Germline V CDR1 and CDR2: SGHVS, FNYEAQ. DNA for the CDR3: TGTGCCAGCAGCCCCGCGACGAGCTGGTCCTACGAGCAGTACTTC. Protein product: CASSPATSWSYEQYF.

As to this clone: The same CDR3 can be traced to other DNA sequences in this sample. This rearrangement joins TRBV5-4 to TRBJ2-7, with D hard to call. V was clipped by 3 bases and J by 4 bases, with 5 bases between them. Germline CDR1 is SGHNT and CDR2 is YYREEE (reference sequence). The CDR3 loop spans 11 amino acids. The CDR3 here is CASSSDYEQYF. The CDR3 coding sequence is TGTGCCAGCAGCTCGGATTACGAGCAGTACTTC.

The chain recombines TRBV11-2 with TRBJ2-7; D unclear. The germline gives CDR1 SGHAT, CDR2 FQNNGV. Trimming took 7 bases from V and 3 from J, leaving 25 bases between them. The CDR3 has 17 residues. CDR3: CASNQPPLGMGYYEQYF. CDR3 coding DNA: TGTGCCAGCAACCAACCCCCGCTGGGAATGGGGTACTACGAGCAGTACTTC.

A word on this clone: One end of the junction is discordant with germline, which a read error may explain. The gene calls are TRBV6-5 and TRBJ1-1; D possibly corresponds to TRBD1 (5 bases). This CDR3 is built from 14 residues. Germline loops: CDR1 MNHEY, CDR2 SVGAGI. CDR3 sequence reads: CASSYGGWNTETFF. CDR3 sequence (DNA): TGTGCCAGCAGTTACGGGGGGTGGAACACTGAAACTTTCTTT.

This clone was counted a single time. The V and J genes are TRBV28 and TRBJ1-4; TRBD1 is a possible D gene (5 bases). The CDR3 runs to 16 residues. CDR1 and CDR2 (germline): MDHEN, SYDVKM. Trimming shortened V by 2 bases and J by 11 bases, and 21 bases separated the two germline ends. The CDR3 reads CASSLERTRVEDKLFF. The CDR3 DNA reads TGTGCCAGCAGTTTAGAGAGGACACGGGTTGAAGATAAACTGTTTTTT.

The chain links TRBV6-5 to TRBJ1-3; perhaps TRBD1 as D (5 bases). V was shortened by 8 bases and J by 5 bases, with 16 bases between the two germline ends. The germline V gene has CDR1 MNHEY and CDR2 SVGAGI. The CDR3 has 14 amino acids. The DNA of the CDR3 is TGTGCCAGCGGACCCCGGGGGGTTAGAAACACCATATATTTT. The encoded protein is CASGPRGVRNTIYF.

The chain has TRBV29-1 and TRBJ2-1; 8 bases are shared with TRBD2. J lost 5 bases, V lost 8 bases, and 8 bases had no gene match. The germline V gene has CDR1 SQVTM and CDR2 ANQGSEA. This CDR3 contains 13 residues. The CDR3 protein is CSPRSGTHNEQFF. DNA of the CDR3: TGCAGCCCCCGTAGCGGGACCCACAATGAGCAGTTCTTC.

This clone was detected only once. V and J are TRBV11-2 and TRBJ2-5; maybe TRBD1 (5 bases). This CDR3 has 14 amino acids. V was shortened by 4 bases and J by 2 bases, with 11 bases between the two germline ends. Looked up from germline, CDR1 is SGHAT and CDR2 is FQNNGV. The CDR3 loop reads CASSSWTHQETQYF. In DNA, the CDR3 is TGTGCCAGCAGCTCTTGGACACATCAAGAGACCCAGTACTTC.

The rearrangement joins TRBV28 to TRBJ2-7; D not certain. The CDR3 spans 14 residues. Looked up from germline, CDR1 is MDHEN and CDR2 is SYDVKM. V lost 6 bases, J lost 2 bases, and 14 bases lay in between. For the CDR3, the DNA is TGTGCCAGCAGCCGACCCCCTCCACCCTACGAGCAGTACTTC. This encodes CASSRPPPPYEQYF. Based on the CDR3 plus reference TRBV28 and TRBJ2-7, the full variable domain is DVKVTQSSRYLVKRTGEKVFLECVQDMDHENMFWYRQDPGLGLRLIYFSYDVKMKEKGDIPEGYSVSREKKERFSLILESASTNQTSMYLCASSRPPPPYEQYFGPGTRLTVT.